The text below deals with one TCR beta chain. This clonotype was observed a handful of times. The target of this receptor is not known. Base quality data are lacking; no much larger clone is found one base away. The data belong to a study of T cells in Graves' hyperthyroidism and ophthalmopathy (dated by TCRdb to about 2019). In terms of the full investigation: Peripheral blood samples were taken at initial diagnosis, before any treatment was given. To identify TCR V-J signatures that set the groups apart, the researchers used a discovery cohort of about a hundred patients, made up of fewer than 50 with Graves' ophthalmopathy and some 58 with stable Graves' hyperthyroidism. An independent validation cohort of about 20 hyperthyroidism patients and about 16 patients who later progressed to ophthalmopathy tested prospective prediction of ophthalmopathy. The 95 to 100 discovery patients were randomly divided into training and test sets at a 7:3 ratio. Thyroid tissue and blood T-cell repertoires from six Graves' hyperthyroidism patients were also compared in the study. After blood sampling, hyperthyroidism patients were treated with methimazole at a starting dose of 30 mg daily, and ophthalmopathy patients were treated with high-dose intravenous methylprednisolone. According to the paper, TCR Vbeta CDR3 sequencing was carried out on about 140 peripheral blood samples, which came from fewer than 50 ophthalmopathy, approximately 72 hyperthyroidism and 17 progressor patients.

Graves' hyperthyroidism was defined as stable when no progression to ophthalmopathy occurred over 18 months of follow-up. The hyperthyroidism patients were between 18 and 65 years old and newly diagnosed, with a disease duration of less than 2 months. The study excluded patients with uncontrolled infections, other autoimmune diseases, pregnancy or lactation. Diagnoses were established on the basis of clinical symptoms, serum thyroxine and TRAb, thyroid ultrasound, and orbital computed tomography. PBMCs were separated from roughly 10 ml of fresh peripheral blood using Ficoll-Paque density gradient centrifugation. Trizol reagent was used to extract total RNA, and RNA quality was then checked on an Agilent 2100 Bioanalyzer. TCR beta CDR3 regions were amplified from RNA transcripts. For the first round of RT-PCR on the TCR CDR3, the HTBI primer set was used together with the Qiagen OneStep RT-PCR kit. Libraries were constructed in a second round of multiplex PCR, after which size selection and purification were performed. Libraries were sequenced paired-end with 100 bp reads on an Illumina HiSeq2000. The source study handled its data this way. SOAPnuke was used to process the raw data, with reads discarded if the reads contained adapters or uncalled bases, had a mean Phred below 15, or lacked an exact constant-primer or identifier match. COPE v1.2.5 was used to merge high-quality paired reads, and clonotypes were defined as unique nucleotide sequences. MiTCR v1.1 was used to align the clonotypes against IMGT TRBV, TRBD and TRBJ reference segments. The analysis included only V-J combinations with a frequency above 0.0001, which together covered approximately 99% of the repertoires. The TCS score was defined as F50 (clonal expansion) divided by E x V (chaos), with BLOSUM62-based TCRdist calculated between CDR3 peptides within each V-J. Welch's t-statistics and random forest reduced 514 V-J features to roughly 13, which were used in a naive Bayes classifier (R e1071). The public sequencing data were trimmed at Q25 with fastp and processed into clonotypes with MiXCR by TCRdb, which kept only in-frame beta chains. Every distinct CDR3 protein forms one entry, paired with its most common genes and DNA. What appears here as the V and J calls and clone size reflects TCRdb's work, not the paper's. The sample data list hundreds of thousands of distinct CDR3 sequences, and approximately 14% of these were observed just once. The ten biggest clones cover approximately 15% of the sample.

Overall study outcomes, separate from this receptor: A 13 V-J signature model separated ophthalmopathy from stable hyperthyroidism, with about 90% sensitivity and roughly 84% specificity in cross-validation and 80%/75% in testing. Sample size was not statistically predetermined, and investigators were not blinded to group allocation. Blood samples also contained most of the expanded thyroid clonotypes (frequency above 0.001), which suggests that blood repertoires may reflect thyroid immune responses. During validation, the model predicted progression to ophthalmopathy a median of roughly 7.1 months ahead of onset, with almost 71% sensitivity and roughly 72% specificity.

The sequencing sample was made of blood. The clonotype was recovered from a woman aged 40 to 50 with Graves' hyperthyroidism.

CDR3 loop: CASNRASTPSNTGELFF. The DNA sequence is TGTGCCAGCAACAGGGCCTCGACCCCCTCGAACACCGGGGAGCTGTTTTTT. This chain joins TRBV7-8 to TRBJ2-2, with TRBD1 tentatively as D gene (6 bases match). Trimming at the junction amounts to 7 bases on V and 0 bases on J, and the germline ends lie 18 bases apart. CDR3 length: 17 amino acids, cysteine to phenylalanine. Just the 51-base CDR3 DNA is kept, in frame starting at base 1. From the germline V gene, CDR1 is SGHVS and CDR2 is FQNEAQ.